Listed below are T cell receptor beta chains from one sample, sequenced in a study of T cell responses to AZD1222 COVID-19 vaccine. The method was immunoSEQ multiplex PCR; TCRdb's version includes in-frame clones alone and lacks a portion of them. Of about 190,000 clones detected, 87% appear once; the ten largest clones hold around 2.9%. The specimen was peripheral blood, collected on day 0 of MenACWY control vaccination. These receptors all stem from an adult in good health. Each CDR3 is given with its conserved first and last residue. The order of the fields is D gene, V gene, J gene, CDR3 protein. The D gene is left open where the match is weak.

.	TRBV7-9	TRBJ2-7	CASSLEGVGTYSYEQYF
.	TRBV9	TRBJ1-6	CASSSGLNSPLHF
.	TRBV7-3	TRBJ1-5	CASSYDWCAPQHF
.	TRBV3-1/TRBV3-2	TRBJ2-7	CASSQVLGSYEQYF
.	TRBV7-8	TRBJ1-2	CASSLVGYDGYTF
.	TRBV29-1	TRBJ2-7	CSAQSAASSYEQYF
TRBD2	TRBV7-2	TRBJ2-2	CASSSLLAGDGELFF
.	TRBV12-3/TRBV12-4	TRBJ2-7	CASSRAGSEQYF
.	TRBV11-2	TRBJ1-4	CASSPMGSGELFF
.	TRBV6-5	TRBJ1-1	CASSQPSWGGTEAFF
TRBD1	TRBV4-3	TRBJ1-5	CASSQGWTGGNQPQHF
.	TRBV9	TRBJ1-1	CASSVGGVMNTEAFF
.	TRBV28	TRBJ2-7	CASSLAQSHEQYF
TRBD2	TRBV3-1/TRBV3-2	TRBJ2-7	CASSQTSGDSYEQYF
TRBD1	TRBV25-1	TRBJ2-2	CASYPIIGDRATGELFF
TRBD1	TRBV2	TRBJ1-5	CASSRSGTGNNQPQHF
.	TRBV7-9	TRBJ2-3	CASSLNIRGVGTDTQYF
.	TRBV5-1	TRBJ2-1	CASSLARGRDNEQFF
TRBD1	TRBV7-8	TRBJ1-6	CASGDQTGDSPLHF
.	TRBV12-2	TRBJ2-2	CASRPGLAGGRTGELFF
TRBD1	TRBV27	TRBJ2-7	CASSSIDRVVATREQYF
.	TRBV28	TRBJ1-4	CASTGQGWNEKLFF
TRBD1	TRBV19	TRBJ1-5	CASSIPGQGARQPQHF
.	TRBV12-3/TRBV12-4	TRBJ1-2	CASNRGNYGYTF
.	TRBV5-8	TRBJ1-5	CASSLKLGMNQPQHF
.	TRBV20-1	TRBJ1-3	CSVKIGNTIYF
.	TRBV2	TRBJ1-5	CASSDAAFSNQPQHF
TRBD2	TRBV5-1	TRBJ2-3	CASSLGLAGGSTDTQYF
TRBD2	TRBV10-3	TRBJ2-1	CAISESIREGPYNEQFF
.	TRBV4-3	TRBJ2-7	CASSQDRGTYEQYF
TRBD2	TRBV18	TRBJ2-5	CASSPPVLAGSETQYF
.	TRBV4-1	TRBJ2-7	CASSQTFPDGSYEQYF
TRBD1	TRBV5-1	TRBJ2-1	CASSMDREQFF
.	TRBV6-5	TRBJ2-1	CASTPDDYNEQFF
.	TRBV9	TRBJ1-4	CASSVGAVDNEKLFF
TRBD2	TRBV6-1	TRBJ2-5	CASSEAPTSGGAGGRQETQYF
.	TRBV7-2	TRBJ1-1	CASSYPAVYTEAFF
TRBD1	TRBV6-1	TRBJ2-2	CASSEGTGDSGELFF
.	TRBV6-1	TRBJ1-1	CASSEGYPIAPEAFF
.	TRBV20-1	TRBJ2-7	CSAQNREQYF
.	TRBV4-1	TRBJ1-1	CASSQVGSTNTEAFF
TRBD1	TRBV15	TRBJ1-1	CATSGFGDRGVTEAFF
TRBD2	TRBV19	TRBJ2-2	CASSISGSGYTGELFF
TRBD2	TRBV4-2	TRBJ2-3	CASSQTRGTSGRPPDTQYF